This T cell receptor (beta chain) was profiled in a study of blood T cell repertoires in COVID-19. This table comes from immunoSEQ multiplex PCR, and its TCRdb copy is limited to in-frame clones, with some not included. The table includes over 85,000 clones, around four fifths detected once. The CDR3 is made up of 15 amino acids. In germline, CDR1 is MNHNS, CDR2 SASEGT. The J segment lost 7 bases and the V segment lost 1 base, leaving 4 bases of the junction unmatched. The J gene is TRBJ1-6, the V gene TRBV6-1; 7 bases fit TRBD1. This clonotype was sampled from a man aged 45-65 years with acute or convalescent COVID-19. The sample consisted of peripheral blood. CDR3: CASSEGQGTNSPLHF. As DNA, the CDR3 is TGTGCCAGCAGTGAAGGACAGGGTACGAATTCACCCCTCCACTTT.